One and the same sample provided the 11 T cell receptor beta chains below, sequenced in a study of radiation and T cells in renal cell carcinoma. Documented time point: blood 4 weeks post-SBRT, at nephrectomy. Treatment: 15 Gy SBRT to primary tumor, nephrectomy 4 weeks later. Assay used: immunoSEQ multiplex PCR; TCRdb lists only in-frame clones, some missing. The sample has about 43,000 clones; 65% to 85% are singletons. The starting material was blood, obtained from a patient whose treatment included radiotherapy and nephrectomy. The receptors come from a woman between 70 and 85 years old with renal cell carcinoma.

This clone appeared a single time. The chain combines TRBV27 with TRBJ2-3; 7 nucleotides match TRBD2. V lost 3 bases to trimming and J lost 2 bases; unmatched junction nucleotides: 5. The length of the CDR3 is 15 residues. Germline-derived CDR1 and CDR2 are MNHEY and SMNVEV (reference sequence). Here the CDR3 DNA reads TGTGCCAGCAGTTTTCAGCGGGGACCCACAGATACGCAGTATTTT. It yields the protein CASSFQRGPTDTQYF.

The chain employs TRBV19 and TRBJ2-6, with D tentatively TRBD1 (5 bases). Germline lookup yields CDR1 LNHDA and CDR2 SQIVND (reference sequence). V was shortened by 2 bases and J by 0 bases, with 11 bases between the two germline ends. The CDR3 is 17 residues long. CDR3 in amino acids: CASSITRATSGANVLTF. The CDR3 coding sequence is TGTGCCAGTAGTATAACCAGGGCAACCTCTGGGGCCAACGTCCTGACTTTC.

The CDR3 coding sequence is TGTGCCAGCAGAGGGCGGGAGGTAGGCGATACGCAGTATTTT. It yields the protein CASRGREVGDTQYF. The V call is TRBV5-4, the J call TRBJ2-3; 8 bases fit TRBD2. With V trimmed by 5 bases and J by 6 bases, 8 bases remained unmatched. The CDR3 is made up of 14 amino acids. Germline values: CDR1 SGHNT, CDR2 YYREEE (reference sequence).

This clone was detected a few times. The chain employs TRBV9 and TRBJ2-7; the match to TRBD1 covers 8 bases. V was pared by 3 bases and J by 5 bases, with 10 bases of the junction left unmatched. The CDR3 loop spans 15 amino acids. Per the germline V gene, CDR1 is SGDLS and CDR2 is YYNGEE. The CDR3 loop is CASSAQQGVLDEQYF. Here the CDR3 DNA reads TGTGCCAGCAGCGCCCAACAGGGGGTGCTTGACGAGCAGTACTTC.

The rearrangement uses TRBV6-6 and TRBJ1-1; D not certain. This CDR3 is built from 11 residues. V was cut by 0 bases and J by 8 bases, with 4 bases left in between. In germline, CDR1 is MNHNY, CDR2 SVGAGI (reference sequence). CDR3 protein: CASSYSREAFF. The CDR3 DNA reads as TGTGCCAGCAGTTACTCTAGGGAAGCTTTCTTT.

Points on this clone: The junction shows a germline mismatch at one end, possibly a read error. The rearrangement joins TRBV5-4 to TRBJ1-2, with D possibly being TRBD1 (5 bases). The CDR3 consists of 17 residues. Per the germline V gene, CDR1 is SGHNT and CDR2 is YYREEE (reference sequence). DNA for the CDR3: TGTGCCAGCAGCTCCCGAGGGGCAGGTGCCTTTAACGATGGCTACACCTTC. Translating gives CASSSRGAGAFNDGYTF.

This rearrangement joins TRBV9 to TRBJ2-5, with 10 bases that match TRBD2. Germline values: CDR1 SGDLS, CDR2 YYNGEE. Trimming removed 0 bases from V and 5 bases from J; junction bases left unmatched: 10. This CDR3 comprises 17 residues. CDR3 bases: TGTGCCAGCAGCGTAGTGGGAAGCGGGGGGGCCCACGAGACCCAGTACTTC. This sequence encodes CASSVVGSGGAHETQYF.

The DNA of the CDR3 is TGCAGCGTTGACGGCCGGGACGGCTACGAGCAGTACTTC. Its protein product is CSVDGRDGYEQYF. The gene calls are TRBV29-1 and TRBJ2-7; D is perhaps TRBD1 or TRBD2 (5 bases each). The CDR3 runs to 13 residues. CDR1 and CDR2 (germline): SQVTM, ANQGSEA. Trimming pared 3 bases from V and 3 bases from J, leaving 12 bases between.

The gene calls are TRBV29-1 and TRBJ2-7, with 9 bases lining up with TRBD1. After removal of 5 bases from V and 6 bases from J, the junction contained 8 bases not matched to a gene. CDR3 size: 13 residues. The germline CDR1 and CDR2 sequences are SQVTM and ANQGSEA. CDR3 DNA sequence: TGCAGCGTTCTGGGACAGGGATTGTCCGAGCAGTACTTC. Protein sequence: CSVLGQGLSEQYF.

CDR3 DNA sequence: TGTGCCAGCAGTTACTCCGGACAGAAGAGTGAAAAACTGTTTTTT. It yields the protein CASSYSGQKSEKLFF. V gene TRBV6-5 combines with J gene TRBJ1-4, with D possibly being TRBD1 (6 bases). The CDR3 has 15 amino acids. V was shortened by 0 bases and J by 7 bases, with 12 bases between the two germline ends. Germline V lookup: CDR1 MNHEY, CDR2 SVGAGI.

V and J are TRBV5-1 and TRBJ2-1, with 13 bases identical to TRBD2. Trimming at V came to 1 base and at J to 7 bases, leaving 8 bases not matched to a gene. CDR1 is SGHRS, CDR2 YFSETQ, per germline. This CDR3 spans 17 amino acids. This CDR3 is CASSLSLAGGPQNEQFF. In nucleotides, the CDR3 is TGCGCCAGCAGCTTGTCACTAGCGGGGGGGCCGCAGAATGAGCAGTTCTTC.